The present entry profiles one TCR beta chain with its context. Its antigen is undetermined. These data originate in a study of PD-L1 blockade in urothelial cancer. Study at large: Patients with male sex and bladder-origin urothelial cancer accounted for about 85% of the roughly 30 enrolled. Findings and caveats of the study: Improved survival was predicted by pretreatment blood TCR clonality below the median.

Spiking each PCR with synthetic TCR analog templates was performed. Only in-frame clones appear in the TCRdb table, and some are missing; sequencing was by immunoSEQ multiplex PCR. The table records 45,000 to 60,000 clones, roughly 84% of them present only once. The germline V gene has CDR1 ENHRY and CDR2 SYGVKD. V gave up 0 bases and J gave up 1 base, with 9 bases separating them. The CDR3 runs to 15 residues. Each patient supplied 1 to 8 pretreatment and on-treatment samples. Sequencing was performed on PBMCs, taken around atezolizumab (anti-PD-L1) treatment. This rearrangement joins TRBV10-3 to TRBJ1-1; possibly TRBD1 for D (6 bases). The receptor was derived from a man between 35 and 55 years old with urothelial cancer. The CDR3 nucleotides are TGTGCCATCAGTGAGTCCGGCAGGGGGAACACTGAAGCTTTCTTT. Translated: CAISESGRGNTEAFF.